Here is one T cell receptor (beta chain) with its context. Its antigen is not yet known. No quality values exist for individual bases; no much larger clone is one base distant. V loses 4 bases, J loses 0 bases, and the germline ends lie 7 bases apart. The CDR3 contains 14 residues, cysteine and phenylalanine counted. Only the CDR3 DNA is retained, 42 bases long and in frame from the first base. The germline V gene yields MNHNS for CDR1 and SASEGT for CDR2. The data were obtained in a study of cytomegalovirus exposure and HLA in healthy donors (dated by TCRdb to about 2017). With regard to the full study: An earlier analysis of several hundred of the donors reported approximately 270 Gb of sequence data and 117 million unique TCR beta sequences from about 179 million T cells. Roughly 300 gigabases of sequencing data and approximately 80 million unique TCR sequences were included in an early release covering around 650 HLA-typed donors. Of the roughly 400 genotyped donors, approximately 83% fell in the genetic ancestry cluster associated with self-reported Caucasian donors. The study aimed to test whether signatures of past pathogen exposure could be identified by cataloging public T cell receptors. The T cell repertoires of some 670 subjects were profiled by immunosequencing and related to cytomegalovirus serostatus. In addition to the first cohort of 650 to 800 subjects, a separate validation cohort of under 150 different subjects was used. High-throughput TCR immunosequencing, statistical association of individual TCRs with disease status, and machine learning were combined to predict cytomegalovirus infection status. A later analysis re-analyzed previously published TCR beta repertoires from about 730 donors and added high-resolution HLA genotyping to study TCR occurrence patterns. Rather than drawing on any new phenotypic data, the later analysis identified candidate immune exposures from TCR beta sequences and the way those sequences occurred across donors. In an earlier analysis of 500 to 650 of the donors, high-throughput TCR beta sequencing was used to judge whether each TCR beta V gene segment behaved as functional or pseudogenic. Donor age, sex, ethnicity and CMV serostatus were compiled together with the repertoire data. In a later genetic analysis, genome-wide SNP genotypes for 398 of the 666 donors were used, and that subset was treated as a discovery cohort. All discovery cohort repertoires had been generated on a single sequencing platform. HLA typing covered class I and class II loci at four-digit resolution. Typing coverage differed by locus: A, B, C, DRB1 and DQB1 were typed in about 620-640 donors, DQA1 in about 500, DPA1 in approximately 610, and DPB1 in approximately 450. Several DR-DQ haplotypes were treated as single units for association and clustering because of strong linkage in the cohort. Among around 400 genotyped donors of the cohort, an average of approximately 240,000 unique TCR beta nucleotide sequences was sequenced per donor, of which roughly 17% were non-productive.

The cohort consisted of 600 to 700 healthy bone marrow donors. At the time of sampling, all cohort members were nominally healthy, though unrecorded immune exposures were likely present. The donor was CMV seropositive and was included in the group of approximately 310 seropositive cohort members. A peripheral blood sample was provided by each donor, and peripheral blood mononuclear cells were used for TCR beta sequencing. Genomic DNA was extracted from the blood cell samples with the Qiagen DNeasy Blood Extraction Kit. Here is what the overall study found, with its caveats: A further reported finding was that TCR beta sequences accurately predicted the HLA-A and HLA-B alleles for most subjects in the first cohort. An association between a missense DCLRE1C variant and V-gene and J-gene trimming of TCR beta chains was found in a later genetic analysis and replicated in an independent cohort. Roughly uniform sequencing depth across donors was assumed in presence/absence analyses, although this assumption may not hold. Only TCR beta chains were sequenced in this cohort, and the absence of alpha or paired-chain data limited detectable features. A few of the identified cytomegalovirus-associated TCR beta chains were confirmed in vitro to be specific for cytomegalovirus antigens. Because the 87-base-pair reads could not distinguish some IMGT-functional V segments, including TRBV6-2 and TRBV6-3, those segments were excluded. Because HLA typing was unavailable for some donors at each locus, only the typed subset was used in association tests. In an earlier analysis of approximately 600 of the donors, most TCR beta V segments were observed in productive rearrangements about 90% or about 30% of the time, broadly matching IMGT annotations. Assigning TCR associations to individual alleles was difficult when HLA alleles, especially DR and DQ, strongly co-occurred. Linkage disequilibrium might explain the correlated functional status among segregating V segments, but an unknown experimental factor could not be excluded. Compared with the roughly 670-donor mean, donors in an Asian-associated ancestry cluster had fewer N-insertions in productive TCRs, according to a later genetic analysis. Compared with equally common non-associated chains, HLA-associated TCR beta chains in a later analysis were more clonally expanded and had lower generation probabilities. A group of highly shared sequence variants was considered likely to be a technical artifact of the sequencing pipeline. Because counts were too low, 15 to 20 rarely observed V segments, including chromosome 9 orphons, were excluded from the earlier analysis of 587 of the donors. In the study, approximately 160 TCR beta chains were listed as associated with cytomegalovirus. Most TCR sequences were seen in very few donors, while some public TCRs were found in many individuals. In a later analysis, TCR association rates were found to vary across HLA loci, with the most associated TCRs seen for DRB1 alleles and the fewest for HLA-C alleles. Immune exposure information for the cohort was limited to CMV serostatus. In a later analysis, 16,951 TCR beta sequences were associated with specific HLA alleles at a false discovery rate of 0.05. The classifier was reported to diagnose cytomegalovirus status with high specificity and sensitivity in both the original cohort and the validation cohort. The authors suggested that the approach could potentially be extended to other disease states and immunological phenotypes. A later analysis found that most CMV-associated TCR beta chains appeared HLA-restricted, with HLA associations seemingly driven largely by CMV exposure. Several of the top co-occurrence clusters appeared to be linked to parvovirus B19, influenza, CMV and Epstein-Barr virus, according to a later analysis.

Library preparation used the immunoSEQ multiplex PCR assay. For the multiplex PCR, a mixture combining 60 forward primers for TCR Vbeta segments and 13 reverse primers for TCR Jbeta segments was used. The CDR3 region of rearranged TCR beta genes was amplified from genomic DNA by a multiplex PCR assay. The Illumina HiSeq System was used to sequence the amplified TCR beta libraries as 87-base-pair reads. The original pipeline was this. Across the 670 or so repertoires, a later analysis counted roughly 77 million unique TCR beta chains, roughly 11 million of which were shared by at least two donors. To remove PCR and sequencing errors, raw reads were error-corrected and collapsed into unique sequences using a nearest-neighbor algorithm that merged closely related sequences. CDR3 sequences were aligned to IMGT reference sequences to assign V, D and J gene segments. For a sequence to be retained, at least a six-nucleotide match to both a V gene segment and a J gene segment was required. Rearrangements were classified as productive when the CDR3 lacked stop codons and remained in frame with V and J, and all other rearrangements were classified as non-productive. CDR3 was defined by IMGT convention, running from the second conserved V-encoded cysteine to the conserved J-encoded phenylalanine. The earlier analysis of 500 to 750 of the donors excluded any sequence lacking an unambiguous match to a single V gene segment. In an earlier analysis of some 590 of the donors, V segments were called functional above 56.7% productive rearrangements and were called segregating when the between-donor standard deviation exceeded 5%. To diagnose cytomegalovirus status from the catalog of TCR beta chain sequences, a statistical classification framework was built. V and J gene assignment, in a later analysis, came from comparing TCR nucleotide sequences with IMGT/GENE-DB human TR gene sequences. Using the TCRdist pipeline, a later analysis assigned CDR3 sequences along with most-parsimonious VDJ recombination scenarios. A later analysis defined each TCR beta chain by its CDR3 amino acid sequence plus V-gene family, and excluded reads lacking a unique V-gene family. A later analysis removed 592 highly shared, low-generation-probability nucleotide sequences to deal with suspected cross-contamination and a sequencing artifact. In a later analysis, a clonal expansion index for each public chain was calculated from normalized within-repertoire ranks of inferred template counts. In a later analysis, generation probabilities were computed using a VDJ recombination model fitted to out-of-frame rearrangements, and the results were checked against IGoR. A later analysis scored TCR-TCR, TCR-HLA and TCR-CMV co-occurrence with hypergeometric tests, applying a repertoire-size bias correction to TCR pairs. In a later analysis, false discovery rates were estimated by permuting HLA or CMV assignments 20 times. In a later analysis, co-occurring TCRs were grouped using DBSCAN, and TCRdist sequence similarity was added for clustering within HLA-allele-positive subsets. Repertoires with fewer than 30,000 or more than 120,000 public chains were left out of co-occurrence clustering, as were a handful of repertoires with anomalous nucleotide sharing. TCRdb obtained this table from immuneACCESS and retained in-frame rearrangements with V and J assigned. These tables miss some clones; where compared with another copy, unresolved V genes account for less than half of the shortfall, and the remainder is unexplained. The V and J calls and the clone size are those of that table, but D and trimming were determined from the DNA. Here the sample has about 160,000 clones; around four fifths occur a single time. 9.5% to 12% of the sample belongs to the ten largest clones.

Sample: PBMCs. This chain joins TRBV6-1 to TRBJ1-5; no D gene call is confident. The TCR sequence derives from a man between 45 and 60 years old in good health and CMV-seropositive. The nucleotides read TGTGCCAGCAGTGCCTACTTTAGCAATCAGCCCCAGCATTTT. Its amino acids are CASSAYFSNQPQHF.